The 16 T cell receptor beta chains below were found in one sample sequenced in a study of Ad26.COV2.S vaccination and SARS-CoV-2 variants. This table comes from immunoSEQ multiplex PCR, and its TCRdb copy is limited to in-frame clones, with some not included. The sample consists of fewer than 400,000 clones, around nine tenths of them appearing once. Treatment noted: 19 received Ad26.COV2.S at low or high dose, single or two shots; about 5 received placebo; per-sample allocation not given. Following the first vaccine or placebo injection, samples were taken on day 63. This sample comprised peripheral blood, obtained in a trial of Ad26.COV2.S vaccine versus placebo. These receptors came from a person aged 18-60 years who received the Ad26.COV2.S COVID-19 vaccine or a placebo.

This sequence joins TRBV6-5 and TRBJ1-2; 9 bases match TRBD1. CDR1 and CDR2 (germline): MNHEY, SVGAGI. CDR3 length equals 13 residues. J was trimmed by 3 bases and V by 8 bases; bases with no gene match: 4. The DNA of the CDR3 is TGTGCCAGCTACGGGACAGGGCACTATGGCTACACCTTC. Translated: CASYGTGHYGYTF.

The chain is built from TRBV19 and TRBJ1-1, with D tentatively TRBD1 (5 bases). Looked up from germline, CDR1 is LNHDA and CDR2 is SQIVND (reference sequence). There are 13 residues in the CDR3. V was cut by 4 bases and J by 4 bases, with 10 bases left in between. CDR3 sequence (DNA): TGTGCCAGTAGTACCCGGGGGGGCACTGAAGCTTTCTTT. Protein: CASSTRGGTEAFF.

The chain is built from TRBV6-5 and TRBJ1-6; a weak D match, TRBD1 (6 bases). The CDR3 covers 14 residues. Looked up from germline, CDR1 is MNHEY and CDR2 is SVGAGI. With 6 bases removed from V and 6 bases from J, the gap between germline ends came to 12 bases. The CDR3 DNA sequence: TGTGCCAGCAGCTGGGGGCAGGTTAATTCACCCCTCCACTTT. Translating gives CASSWGQVNSPLHF.

The chain links TRBV25-1 to TRBJ1-5; D remains unclear. CDR3 size: 13 residues. Per germline, CDR1 MGHDK and CDR2 SYGVNS. With 5 bases removed from V and 7 bases from J, the gap between germline ends came to 12 bases. The CDR3 region is CASSPMGGQPQHF. The CDR3 DNA follows: TGTGCCAGCAGTCCCATGGGAGGCCAGCCCCAGCATTTT.

This sequence joins TRBV5-1 and TRBJ2-7; 10 nucleotides align to TRBD1. Unmatched junction bases numbered 9, after V lost 4 bases and J lost 5 bases. This CDR3 has 15 amino acids. Per the germline V gene, CDR1 is SGHRS and CDR2 is YFSETQ. This chain's CDR3 is CASSRLGDRGDEQYF. The CDR3 DNA sequence: TGCGCCAGCAGCCGCCTGGGGGACAGGGGTGACGAGCAGTACTTC.

The V and J genes are TRBV11-2 and TRBJ2-2; 8 bases match TRBD1. Germline CDR1 reads SGHAT; CDR2 reads FQNNGV. The length of the CDR3 is 15 residues. Trimming removed 4 bases from V and 0 bases from J; junction bases left unmatched: 1. CDR3 protein: CASSWGQANTGELFF. CDR3 DNA: TGTGCCAGCAGCTGGGGACAGGCGAACACCGGGGAGCTGTTTTTT.

The V gene is TRBV24-1, the J gene TRBJ2-7, with TRBD1 matching over 9 bases. The length of the CDR3 is 15 residues. Germline-derived CDR1 and CDR2 are KGHDR and SFDVKD. The junction had 10 bases not matched to a gene; V was cut back by 4 bases and J by 7 bases. CDR3 amino acids: CATSDTGTGPGEQYF. CDR3 DNA: TGTGCCACCAGTGACACCGGGACAGGGCCGGGGGAGCAGTACTTC.

This chain joins TRBV6-2 or TRBV6-3 and TRBJ2-1, with D perhaps matching TRBD1 (6 bases). The CDR3 runs 16 residues. Per the germline V gene, CDR1 is MNHEY and CDR2 is SVGEGT. The V gene lost 0 bases and the J gene lost 2 bases, with 11 bases spanning the gap. The CDR3 nucleotides are TGTGCCAGCAGTTACTCGACACAGGGCGCCTACAATGAGCAGTTCTTC. Residues: CASSYSTQGAYNEQFF.

This clone appeared a single time. The chain links TRBV3-1 (or the pseudogene TRBV3-2) to TRBJ1-2; unclear D gene. The CDR3 covers 16 residues. Germline V gene lookup returns CDR1 LGHDT and CDR2 YNNKEL (reference sequence). The ends were cut back, 0 bases at V and 4 bases at J, with 15 bases in the middle. The DNA of the CDR3 is TGTGCCAGCAGCCAAGACCTGCCCGGCGACGGCTATGGCTACACCTTC. This codes for CASSQDLPGDGYGYTF.

This clone was recorded only once. The V gene is TRBV3-1 (or the pseudogene TRBV3-2), the J gene TRBJ1-2; maybe TRBD1 (5 bases). The germline CDR1 and CDR2 sequences are LGHDT and YNNKEL (reference sequence). The V gene lost 1 base and the J gene lost 4 bases, with 13 bases spanning the gap. CDR3 size: 15 residues. The CDR3 protein is CASSQVPGSGYGYTF. CDR3 bases: TGTGCCAGCAGCCAAGTCCCAGGGAGCGGCTATGGCTACACCTTC.

CDR3 in DNA: TGCGCCAGCAGCCTGGGGACAGGGGCTTCATATGGCTACACCTTC. As protein: CASSLGTGASYGYTF. This chain uses TRBV4-1 with TRBJ1-2; 10 nucleotides align to TRBD1. The V segment lost 4 bases and the J segment 5 bases; nucleotides outside the gene matches: 7. The germline CDR1 and CDR2 sequences are MGHRA and YSYEKL. CDR3 size: 15 residues.

V and J are TRBV24-1 and TRBJ2-3; D is possibly TRBD1 or TRBD2 (5 bases each). Trimming left V 3 bases short and J 8 bases short, with 20 bases between. The CDR3 loop spans 16 amino acids. From germline, CDR1 is KGHDR and CDR2 SFDVKD. The CDR3 is CATSDVPGPMLGTQYF. In DNA form, the CDR3 reads TGTGCCACCAGTGATGTACCGGGGCCCATGCTGGGTACGCAGTATTTT.

In this sample, this clone turned up once. The rearrangement links TRBV10-3 to TRBJ1-2; D remains unclear. The V end was cut by 6 bases, the J end by 7 bases, with 15 bases between. The CDR3 is 13 amino acids. Looked up from germline, CDR1 is ENHRY and CDR2 is SYGVKD. The CDR3 nucleotides read TGTGCCATCAGGCCATGTAGGGTAGTTGGCTACACCTTC. Translating it yields CAIRPCRVVGYTF.

The V and J genes are TRBV10-1 and TRBJ1-1, with 7 bases identical to TRBD1. There are 13 residues in the CDR3. Germline trimming cut 10 bases from V and 0 bases from J; bases unmatched to any gene: 5. The germline V gene has CDR1 WNHNN and CDR2 SYGVQD (reference sequence). As DNA, the CDR3 is TGCGCCACCAGGGACAGATTGAACACTGAAGCTTTCTTT. Residues: CATRDRLNTEAFF.

The rearrangement uses TRBV7-2 and TRBJ2-7; D not certain. The V gene lost 1 base and the J gene lost 4 bases, with 8 bases spanning the gap. The CDR3 is made up of 13 amino acids. Germline V gene data show CDR1 as SGHTA and CDR2 as FQGNSA. CDR3 amino acids: CASSLDLGYEQYF. In DNA, the CDR3 is TGTGCCAGCAGCTTAGACTTGGGGTACGAGCAGTACTTC.

A single count supports this clone. The chain carries TRBV18 and TRBJ1-4; 10 positions match TRBD1. Germline CDR1 and CDR2: KGHSH and LQKENI. Germline trimming cut 3 bases from V and 7 bases from J; bases unmatched to any gene: 5. CDR3 length equals 15 residues. The CDR3 nucleotides are TGTGCCAGCTCACCGCCGACAGGGGGCAGTGAAAAACTGTTTTTT. Translating gives CASSPPTGGSEKLFF.